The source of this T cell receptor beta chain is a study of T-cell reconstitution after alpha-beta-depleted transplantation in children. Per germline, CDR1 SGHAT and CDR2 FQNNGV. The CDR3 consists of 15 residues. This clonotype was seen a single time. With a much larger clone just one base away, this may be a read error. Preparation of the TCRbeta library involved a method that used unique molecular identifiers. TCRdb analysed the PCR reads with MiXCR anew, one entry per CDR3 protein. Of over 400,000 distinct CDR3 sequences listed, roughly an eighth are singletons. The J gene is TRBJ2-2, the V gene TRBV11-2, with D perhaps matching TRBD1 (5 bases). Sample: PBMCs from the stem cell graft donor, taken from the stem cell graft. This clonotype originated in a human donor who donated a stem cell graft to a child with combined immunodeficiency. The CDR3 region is CAGSYGRGAGGELFF. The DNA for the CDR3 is TGTGCCGGCAGCTACGGAAGGGGTGCTGGCGGGGAGCTGTTTTTT.